The 24 T cell receptor beta chains below all came from one sample that was sequenced in a study of blood T cell repertoires in COVID-19. Repertoires were generated with immunoSEQ multiplex PCR, while TCRdb's copy carries only in-frame clones and drops some. This sample has tens of thousands of clones, with 83% found just once. Sequenced: peripheral blood. These receptors originate from a man between 70 and 80 years old with acute or convalescent COVID-19.

The chain is built from TRBV27 and TRBJ1-2; tentatively, D is TRBD1 (5 bases). Looked up from germline, CDR1 is MNHEY and CDR2 is SMNVEV (reference sequence). This CDR3 spans 14 amino acids. V was pared by 7 bases and J by 7 bases, with 19 bases between. The CDR3 nucleotides read TGTGCCAGCAAGGGATCGGGGGGGATGGGTGGCTACACCTTC. It encodes CASKGSGGMGGYTF.

The V call is TRBV19, the J call TRBJ1-5; 10 nucleotides line up with TRBD1. Trimming removed 5 bases from V and 9 bases from J; junction bases left unmatched: 13. Germline V gives CDR1 LNHDA, CDR2 SQIVND (reference sequence). The CDR3 loop spans 16 amino acids. This chain's CDR3 is CASSLRDRGKVMPQHF. In DNA, the CDR3 is TGTGCCAGTAGTCTCCGGGACAGGGGCAAGGTCATGCCCCAGCATTTT.

V and J are TRBV7-8 and TRBJ1-5; D remains ambiguous. The CDR3 has 14 amino acids. Trimming removed 4 bases at V and 0 bases at J, with 7 bases between. Germline V gene lookup returns CDR1 SGHVS and CDR2 FQNEAQ. CDR3 coding DNA: TGTGCCAGCAGCTCCCACACTAGCAATCAGCCCCAGCATTTT. Residues: CASSSHTSNQPQHF.

The rearrangement joins TRBV14 to TRBJ2-7; 7 bases fit TRBD2. V lost 4 bases and J lost 6; bases outside the gene matches: 9. From germline, CDR1 is SGHDN and CDR2 FVKESK. The CDR3 is 14 residues long. CDR3 residues: CASSPFGWGGEQYF. CDR3 bases: TGTGCCAGCAGCCCCTTCGGGTGGGGGGGCGAGCAGTACTTC.

The rearrangement joins TRBV30 to TRBJ1-1; tentatively, D is TRBD1 (5 bases). V was shortened by 2 bases and J by 5 bases, with 15 bases between the two germline ends. The germline V gene encodes CDR1 GTSNPN and CDR2 SVGIG (reference sequence). The CDR3 has 14 residues. CDR3 protein: CAWSFSGLETEAFF. The CDR3 DNA follows: TGTGCCTGGAGTTTTTCGGGACTGGAAACTGAAGCTTTCTTT. The whole variable domain, remainder taken from reference TRBV30 and TRBJ1-1, is SQTIHQWPATLVQPVGSPLSLECTVEGTSNPNLYWYRQAAGRGLQLLFYSVGIGQISSEVPQNLSASRPQDRQFILSSKKLLLSDSGFYLCAWSFSGLETEAFFGQGTRLTVV.

The chain recombines TRBV5-1 with TRBJ1-2, with 7 bases aligning to TRBD1. The germline V gene has CDR1 SGHRS and CDR2 YFSETQ. CDR3 length equals 11 residues. The ends lost 5 bases at V and 7 bases at J; junction bases unmatched: 2. The CDR3 region has the DNA TGCGCCAGCAGGGGGACAGTTGGCTACACCTTC. Its protein product is CASRGTVGYTF.

The J gene is TRBJ2-5, the V gene TRBV7-9; D gene ambiguous. Trimming pared 2 bases from V and 4 bases from J, leaving 8 bases between. Germline assignment: CDR1 SEHNR and CDR2 FQNEAQ (reference sequence). This CDR3 comprises 13 residues. CDR3 amino acids: CASSLFQIETQYF. The CDR3 nucleotides are TGTGCCAGCAGCTTATTCCAGATAGAGACCCAGTACTTC.

The V gene is TRBV5-1, the J gene TRBJ1-1, with TRBD1 matching 8 bases. The V gene's germline CDR1 is SGHRS and CDR2 YFSETQ. Trimming removed 4 bases from V and 2 bases from J; junction bases left unmatched: 7. This CDR3 contains 15 residues. The CDR3 sequence is CASSAFGQGNTEAFF. DNA for the CDR3: TGCGCCAGCAGCGCCTTCGGACAGGGCAACACTGAAGCTTTCTTT.

The rearrangement joins TRBV28 to TRBJ1-4, with D perhaps TRBD1 (5 bases). Germline CDR1 reads MDHEN; CDR2 reads SYDVKM. The CDR3 sequence is 15 residues long. Trimming removed 2 bases from V and 0 bases from J, with 7 bases in between. CDR3: CASSLKGTTNEKLFF. DNA for the CDR3: TGTGCCAGCAGTTTAAAGGGGACAACTAATGAAAAACTGTTTTTT.

The chain couples TRBV5-4 to TRBJ2-5, with 13 positions matching TRBD2. This CDR3 region has 16 residues. Trimming took 4 bases from V and 1 from J; bases not matched to a gene: 4. The germline gives CDR1 SGHNT, CDR2 YYREEE (reference sequence). CDR3 sequence (DNA): TGTGCCAGCAGCCGAGGACTAGCGGGGGCCCAAGAGACCCAGTACTTC. Translation gives CASSRGLAGAQETQYF. The full variable domain, with the rest looked up from reference TRBV5-4 and TRBJ2-5, is ETGVTQSPTHLIKTRGQQVTLRCSSQSGHNTVSWYQQALGQGPQFIFQYYREEENGRGNFPPRFSGLQFPNYSSELNVNALELDDSALYLCASSRGLAGAQETQYFGPGTRLLVL.

This clone is a singleton in its sample. The chain is built from TRBV5-1 and TRBJ2-7; TRBD1 aligns across 7 bases. The CDR3 totals 12 residues. In germline, CDR1 is SGHRS, CDR2 YFSETQ. Germline trimming cut 8 bases from V and 3 bases from J; bases unmatched to any gene: 5. Written as DNA, the CDR3 is TGCGCCAGAGACAGGGCTCGCTACGAGCAGTACTTC. It encodes CARDRARYEQYF. Drawing the rest from reference TRBV5-1 and TRBJ2-7, the complete variable domain is KAGVTQTPRYLIKTRGQQVTLSCSPISGHRSVSWYQQTPGQGLQFLFEYFSETQRNKGNFPGRFSGRQFSNSRSEMNVSTLELGDSALYLCARDRARYEQYFGPGTRLTVT.

The V and J genes are TRBV11-3 and TRBJ2-3; D is possibly TRBD2 (5 bases). The V end lost 3 bases, the J end lost 4 bases, and 8 bases lay between the germline ends. The CDR3 has 13 residues. CDR1 SGHNT and CDR2 YENEEA come from the germline V gene. The CDR3 sequence is CASSLLAADTQYF. DNA of the CDR3: TGTGCCAGCAGCTTGCTAGCCGCAGATACGCAGTATTTT.

The chain employs TRBV6-1 and TRBJ1-3; D gene uncertain. The germline V gene encodes CDR1 MNHNS and CDR2 SASEGT. V gave up 0 bases and J gave up 4 bases, with 10 bases separating them. The CDR3 has 15 amino acids. The CDR3 DNA is TGTGCCAGCAGTGAAGCCAGGTCGGGGGGAAACACCATATATTTT. Protein product: CASSEARSGGNTIYF.

In its sample, this clone was seen once. The CDR3 DNA follows: TGTGCCAGCTCACCCGGACAGGGTTCCGTCGAGCAGTACTTC. Protein sequence: CASSPGQGSVEQYF. The chain carries TRBV18 and TRBJ2-7, with 8 nucleotides matching TRBD1. V was clipped by 3 bases and J by 6 bases; unmatched bases: 7. From germline, CDR1 is KGHSH and CDR2 LQKENI. The CDR3 totals 14 residues.

The V and J genes are TRBV6-5 and TRBJ1-1; tentative D call: TRBD1 (6 bases). V was clipped by 8 bases and J by 0 bases, with 13 bases between them. The CDR3 runs 14 residues. The germline gives CDR1 MNHEY, CDR2 SVGAGI. In nucleotides, the CDR3 is TGTGCCAGCGGGGGCAGAGGGTTGAACACTGAAGCTTTCTTT. It translates to CASGGRGLNTEAFF.

This chain joins TRBV12-3 or TRBV12-4 and TRBJ1-1; a possible D gene is TRBD1 (5 bases). The V end lost 6 bases, the J end lost 0 bases, and 8 bases lay between the germline ends. The CDR3 consists of 13 residues. Here the CDR3 DNA reads TGTGCCAGCAGACCGACAGTGAACACTGAAGCTTTCTTT. As protein: CASRPTVNTEAFF.

V is TRBV27 and J is TRBJ1-2, with 9 bases identical to TRBD1. The CDR3 is 15 residues long. Germline V gene sequence: CDR1 MNHEY, CDR2 SMNVEV (reference sequence). With 5 bases clipped from V and 8 bases from J, the junction kept 12 bases outside the gene matches. CDR3 in amino acids: CASSRSGTGLLGYTF. CDR3 coding DNA: TGTGCCAGCAGTCGATCCGGGACAGGGCTCCTGGGCTACACCTTC.

The chain couples TRBV2 to TRBJ2-1, with D unresolved. The ends were cut back, 2 bases at V and 5 bases at J, with 4 bases in the middle. The CDR3 consists of 12 residues. Germline V lookup: CDR1 SNHLY, CDR2 FYNNEI. The CDR3, as DNA: TGTGCCAGCAGTGAATCGGACAATGAGCAGTTCTTC. As protein: CASSESDNEQFF.

The genes are TRBV28 and TRBJ2-3, with 10 bases identical to TRBD2. The V gene end was trimmed by 5 bases and the J gene end by 0 bases; junction bases not matched to a gene: 5. This CDR3 is 16 amino acids long. CDR1 and CDR2 (germline): MDHEN, SYDVKM. The CDR3 loop is CASSPRLAGSTDTQYF. CDR3 nucleotides: TGTGCCAGCAGTCCTAGACTAGCGGGTAGCACAGATACGCAGTATTTT.

This clone was detected once. This sequence joins TRBV2 and TRBJ2-3; 12 positions agree with TRBD2. V shed 4 bases and J 4 bases; nucleotides not matched to a gene: 3. The CDR3 has 15 amino acids. Germline V gene lookup returns CDR1 SNHLY and CDR2 FYNNEI. The CDR3 DNA follows: TGTGCCAGCAGTGGACTAGCGGGAGCCCCAGATACGCAGTATTTT. This sequence encodes CASSGLAGAPDTQYF.

This clone was observed a handful of times. V is TRBV7-8 and J is TRBJ1-4; 8 nucleotides agree with TRBD1. The CDR3 consists of 15 residues. The germline V gene encodes CDR1 SGHVS and CDR2 FQNEAQ. V was clipped by 0 bases and J by 8 bases; unmatched bases: 5. DNA of the CDR3: TGTGCCAGCAGCTTAGCCGGGACAGGCGGAGAAAAACTGTTTTTT. As protein: CASSLAGTGGEKLFF.

The rearrangement uses TRBV6-5 and TRBJ2-1, with 9 bases that match TRBD1. Per germline, CDR1 MNHEY and CDR2 SVGAGI. With 7 bases clipped from V and 4 bases from J, the junction kept 5 bases outside the gene matches. This CDR3 has 14 residues. In DNA, the CDR3 is TGTGCCAGCATCCTGGGACAGGGTTACAATGAGCAGTTCTTC. It encodes CASILGQGYNEQFF.

The chain carries TRBV2 and TRBJ2-1; 15 nucleotides agree with TRBD2. V lost 7 bases to trimming and J lost 8 bases; unmatched junction nucleotides: 12. Germline assignment: CDR1 SNHLY and CDR2 FYNNEI. This CDR3 is 17 amino acids long. CDR3 DNA: TGTGCCAGCACCAAGGGACTAGCGGGAGGTGCTTTCTATGAGCAGTTCTTC. It encodes CASTKGLAGGAFYEQFF.

The chain has TRBV9 and TRBJ1-2; D not resolved. The CDR3 runs to 18 residues. Germline V gives CDR1 SGDLS, CDR2 YYNGEE. Deletions cut 0 bases from V and 2 bases from J, with 20 bases between. CDR3 nucleotides: TGTGCCAGCAGCGTAGGTCAACCTGGATGGGCCCGAAACTATGGCTACACCTTC. The encoded protein is CASSVGQPGWARNYGYTF. Full variable domain (remainder filled in from reference TRBV9 and TRBJ1-2): DSGVTQTPKHLITATGQRVTLRCSPRSGDLSVYWYQQSLDQGLQFLIQYYNGEERAKGNILERFSAQQFPDLHSELNLSSLELGDSALYFCASSVGQPGWARNYGYTFGSGTRLTVV.